This is a list of T cell receptor beta chains from one sample in a study of CD8+ T cells in alopecia areata. Using immunoSEQ multiplex PCR, the repertoire was profiled, and TCRdb retains in-frame clones only, with some absent. The data hold hundreds of thousands of clones, with 50% to 75% observed a single time. The sequencing here drew on CD4+ T cells sorted from blood, taken at week 52, from a patient treated with tofacitinib. These receptors were obtained from a human donor with alopecia areata. Both conserved end residues are part of each CDR3. Each record gives: J gene, D gene, V gene, clone size, CDR3 DNA, CDR3 protein. A D gene is named only where the DNA matches it firmly. A clone size is listed for some rows: how often the clone was seen (once, few, many), or a class if it is expanded.

TRBJ2-7,TRBD1,TRBV7-9,few,TGTGCCAGCAGCCTGTGGGACAGAAGGGGCGAGCAGTACTTC,CASSLWDRRGEQYF
TRBJ2-3,NA,TRBV20-1,NA,TGCAGTGCCCGGAGCCCAGATACGCAGTATTTT,CSARSPDTQYF
TRBJ2-1,NA,TRBV28,NA,TGTGCCAGCGGCTCTGGTGAGCAGTTCTTC,CASGSGEQFF
TRBJ2-1,TRBD2,TRBV9,few,TGTGCCAGCAGCGTAGCGGGACTAGTCTACAATGAGCAGTTCTTC,CASSVAGLVYNEQFF
TRBJ1-2,NA,TRBV7-9,NA,TGTGCCAGCAGCTTATGGTTAACTGGGGGCTACACCTTC,CASSLWLTGGYTF
TRBJ2-7,TRBD2,TRBV4-2,NA,TGTGCCAGCAGCCAAGCGAGCGGGGGAGCCTTCTACGAGCAGTACTTC,CASSQASGGAFYEQYF
TRBJ1-2,NA,TRBV6-5,NA,TGTGCCAGCAGTTACTCAAGGACAGTCTATGGCTACACCTTC,CASSYSRTVYGYTF
TRBJ1-4,TRBD1,TRBV5-6,NA,TGTGCCAGCAGCTTCCGGGACAGGGATGAAAAACTGTTTTTT,CASSFRDRDEKLFF
TRBJ2-5,TRBD2,TRBV6-5,few,TGTGCCAGCAGTCCCAGACTAGCGGGGTCTGAGACCCAGTACTTC,CASSPRLAGSETQYF
TRBJ2-7,TRBD1,TRBV27,NA,TGTGCCAGCAGGGCCGGGACAGCGTCCTACGAGCAGTACTTC,CASRAGTASYEQYF
TRBJ2-5,TRBD1,TRBV25-1,NA,TGTGCCAGCAGTGAGGGACAGCACCAAGAGACCCAGTACTTC,CASSEGQHQETQYF
TRBJ1-1,NA,TRBV29-1,NA,TGCAGCGTTGAAGAGGGAGGATACACTGAAGCTTTCTTT,CSVEEGGYTEAFF
TRBJ2-1,TRBD1,TRBV25-1,NA,TGTGCCAGCAGTGAAGGGGACAGATACAATGAGCAGTTCTTC,CASSEGDRYNEQFF
TRBJ2-1,NA,TRBV11-2,NA,TGTGCCAGCAGATCGATTAGAGGGGGCAATGAGCAGTTCTTC,CASRSIRGGNEQFF
TRBJ2-1,TRBD2,TRBV27,NA,TGTGCCAGCAGACCCTCCGCTAGCGGGGGGTATGAGCAGTTCTTC,CASRPSASGGYEQFF
TRBJ2-7,NA,TRBV27,NA,TGTGCCAGCAGTTTTGGGCAGGGCCACGAGCAGTACTTC,CASSFGQGHEQYF
TRBJ2-5,TRBD2,TRBV29-1,NA,TGCAGCGTTCGCCCCGGGACTAACCAAGAGACCCAGTACTTC,CSVRPGTNQETQYF
TRBJ2-3,NA,TRBV5-6,NA,TGTGCCAGCAGCTTGGATCCAGCCACAGATACGCAGTATTTT,CASSLDPATDTQYF
TRBJ2-7,NA,TRBV9,NA,TGTGCCAGCAGCGTAGCCGCCTCCTCCTACGAGCAGTACTTC,CASSVAASSYEQYF
TRBJ2-7,NA,TRBV5-6,NA,TGTGCCAGCAGCGCGCAGGATACCTACGAGCAGTACTTC,CASSAQDTYEQYF
TRBJ1-2,NA,TRBV30,few,TGTGCCTCCGAGGTGGAAGGAAGCTATGGCTACACCTTC,CASEVEGSYGYTF
TRBJ1-6,TRBD1,TRBV30,NA,TGTGCCTGGAGGGGACAGGGCTCACCCCTCCACTTT,CAWRGQGSPLHF
TRBJ1-5,NA,TRBV7-9,NA,TGTGCCAGCAGCTTAGCAGGGGGTCAGCCCCAGCATTTT,CASSLAGGQPQHF
TRBJ1-5,TRBD1,TRBV15,NA,TGTGCCACCAGCAGAGGGACAGGGACAAATCAGCCCCAGCATTTT,CATSRGTGTNQPQHF
TRBJ2-7,NA,TRBV5-4,NA,TGTGCCAGCAGCTTGGAGGTGCAGGCGTCCTACGAGCAGTACTTC,CASSLEVQASYEQYF
TRBJ2-3,NA,TRBV27,NA,TGTGCCAGCAGTTTATTTCTTCGCACAGATACGCAGTATTTT,CASSLFLRTDTQYF
TRBJ2-5,NA,TRBV25-1,NA,TGTGCCAGCAGTGTTGGGGAGACCCAGTACTTC,CASSVGETQYF
TRBJ1-6,NA,TRBV7-9,NA,TGTGCCAGCAGCCAAGGCGACGGTGGGTCACCCCTCCACTTT,CASSQGDGGSPLHF
TRBJ1-2,NA,TRBV6-5,NA,TGTGCCAGCAGTTACTCGCAGGGGACCTATGGCTACACCTTC,CASSYSQGTYGYTF
TRBJ2-3,TRBD2,TRBV29-1,NA,TGCAGCGTCACACGGGGGGGCACAGATACGCAGTATTTT,CSVTRGGTDTQYF
TRBJ2-2,NA,TRBV2,NA,TGTGCCAGCAGTGAACAGGACACCGGGGAGCTGTTTTTT,CASSEQDTGELFF
TRBJ2-1,TRBD2,TRBV29-1,once,TGCAGCGTCCGACTAGCGGGACGGGGGGGGATCTTC,CSVRLAGRGGIF
TRBJ1-1,NA,TRBV5-1,NA,TGCGCCAGCAGCTTGTGGAGTATGAACACTGAAGCTTTCTTT,CASSLWSMNTEAFF
TRBJ2-1,TRBD2,TRBV27,few,TGTGCCAGCAGGGCTGGACTAGCGCACAATGAGCAGTTCTTC,CASRAGLAHNEQFF
TRBJ2-2,TRBD1,TRBV7-9,NA,TGTGCCAGCAGCATCCCTCCGGGACAGATCACCGGGGAGCTGTTTTTT,CASSIPPGQITGELFF
TRBJ2-1,NA,TRBV7-8,NA,TGTGCCAGCACCCTGTTCGCGGGAAAAAATGAGCAGTTCTTC,CASTLFAGKNEQFF
TRBJ2-1,NA,TRBV4-2,NA,TGTGCCAGCAGCCCGGATGGTGAGCAGTTCTTC,CASSPDGEQFF